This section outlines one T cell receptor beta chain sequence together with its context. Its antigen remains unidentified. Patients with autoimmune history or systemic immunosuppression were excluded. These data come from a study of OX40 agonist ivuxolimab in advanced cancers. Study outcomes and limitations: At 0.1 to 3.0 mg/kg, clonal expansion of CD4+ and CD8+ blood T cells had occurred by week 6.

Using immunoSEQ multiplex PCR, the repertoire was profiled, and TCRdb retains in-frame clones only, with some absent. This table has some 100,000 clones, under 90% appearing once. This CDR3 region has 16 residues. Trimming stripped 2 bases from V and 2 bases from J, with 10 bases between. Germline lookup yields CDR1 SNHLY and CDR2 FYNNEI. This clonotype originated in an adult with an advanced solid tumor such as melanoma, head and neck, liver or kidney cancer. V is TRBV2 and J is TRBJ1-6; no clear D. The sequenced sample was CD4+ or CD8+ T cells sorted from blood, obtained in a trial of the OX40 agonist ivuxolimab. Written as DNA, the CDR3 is TGTGCCAGCAGTGAAAGGCGGGAACCCTATAATTCACCCCTCCACTTT. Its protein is CASSERREPYNSPLHF.